This TCR beta chain originates from a study of cytomegalovirus exposure and HLA in healthy donors. The PCR made use of 60 Vbeta and 13 Jbeta primers. Sequenced by immunoSEQ multiplex PCR; TCRdb stores in-frame clones only, minus some. Seen here are 84,000 or so clones, less than 80% observed once, and the top ten hold 13%. With regard to this clone: Its specificity is not known.

Whole-study results and caveats: A later analysis linked a missense variant in DCLRE1C to the trimming of TCR beta V and J genes. Another analysis was done later, and it associated around 16,000 TCR beta sequences with HLA alleles at 0.05 false discovery rate. Rarity characterized most TCR sequences, yet some public TCRs appeared in many donors.

The TCR sequence derives from a human donor in good health. The specimen sequenced was PBMCs.

The CDR3, as DNA: TGTGCCAGCAGTGAATGGAGGGGGAACACCGGGGAGCTGTTTTTT. This encodes CASSEWRGNTGELFF. The chain carries TRBV6-1 and TRBJ2-2, with a weak D call TRBD2 (6 bases). V lost 2 bases, J lost 1 base, and 8 bases lay in between. The germline gives CDR1 MNHNS, CDR2 SASEGT. The length of the CDR3 is 15 residues.